The 2 T cell receptor beta chains given below trace back to one sample, sequenced in a study of T cell responses to AZD1222 COVID-19 vaccine. Here immunoSEQ multiplex PCR was the method, and the copy in TCRdb shows in-frame clones only, minus some. The profile shows some 50,000 clones, 70% to 90% of them singletons. The sample here was peripheral blood, taken 28 days after the second AZD1222 dose. The source is an adult who received the AZD1222 COVID-19 vaccine.

This chain uses TRBV11-2 with TRBJ2-7, with a weak D call TRBD2 (5 bases). Germline CDR1 reads SGHAT; CDR2 reads FQNNGV. V was cut by 7 bases and J by 0 bases, with 10 bases left in between. The CDR3 runs 13 residues. The CDR3 reads CASTQRNSYEQYF. CDR3 coding DNA: TGTGCCAGCACCCAGCGGAACTCCTACGAGCAGTACTTC.

This clone showed up just a few times. The chain recombines TRBV6-1 with TRBJ1-5, with D unresolved. The CDR3 extends over 13 amino acids. Germline V gene data show CDR1 as MNHNS and CDR2 as SASEGT. Trimming left V 2 bases short and J 5 bases short, with 7 bases between. CDR3: CASSETRDQPQHF. DNA of the CDR3: TGTGCCAGCAGTGAAACACGGGATCAGCCCCAGCATTTT.